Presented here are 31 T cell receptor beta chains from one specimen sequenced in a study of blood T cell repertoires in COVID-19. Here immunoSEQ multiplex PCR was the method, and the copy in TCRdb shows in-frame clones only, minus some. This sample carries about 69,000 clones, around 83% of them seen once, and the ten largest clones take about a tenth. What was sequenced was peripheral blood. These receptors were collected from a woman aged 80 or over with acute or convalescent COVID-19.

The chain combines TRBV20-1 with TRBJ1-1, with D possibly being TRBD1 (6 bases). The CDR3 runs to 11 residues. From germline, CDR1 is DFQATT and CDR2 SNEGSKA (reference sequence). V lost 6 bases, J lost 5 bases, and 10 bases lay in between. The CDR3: CSATGRTEAFF. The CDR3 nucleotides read TGCAGTGCCACAGGGCGAACTGAAGCTTTCTTT.

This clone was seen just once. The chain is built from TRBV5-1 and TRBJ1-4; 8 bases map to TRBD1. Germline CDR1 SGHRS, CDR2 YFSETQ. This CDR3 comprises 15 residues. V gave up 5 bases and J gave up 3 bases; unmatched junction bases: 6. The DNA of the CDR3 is TGCGCCAGCAGTGACCCGGGACAGGCTAATGAAAAACTGTTTTTT. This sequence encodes CASSDPGQANEKLFF.

CDR3 in amino acids: CASSKKTGVNTEAFF. The CDR3 region has the DNA TGTGCCAGCAGCAAGAAGACAGGGGTGAACACTGAAGCTTTCTTT. The gene calls are TRBV3-1 (or the pseudogene TRBV3-2) and TRBJ1-1; 8 bases match TRBD1. This CDR3 has 15 amino acids. Trimming at V came to 5 bases and at J to 0 bases, leaving 5 bases not matched to a gene. The germline CDR1 and CDR2 sequences are LGHDT and YNNKEL (reference sequence).

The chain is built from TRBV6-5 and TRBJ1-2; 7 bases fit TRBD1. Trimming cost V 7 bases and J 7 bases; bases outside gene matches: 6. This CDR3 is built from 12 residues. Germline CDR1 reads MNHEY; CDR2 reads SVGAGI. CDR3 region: CASNTGAGGYTF. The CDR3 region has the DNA TGTGCCAGCAATACAGGGGCTGGTGGCTACACCTTC.

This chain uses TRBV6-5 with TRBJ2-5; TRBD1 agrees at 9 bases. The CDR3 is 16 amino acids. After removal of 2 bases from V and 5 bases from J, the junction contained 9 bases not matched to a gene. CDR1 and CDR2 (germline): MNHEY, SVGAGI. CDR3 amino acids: CASSYELRTGDETQYF. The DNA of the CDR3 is TGTGCCAGCAGTTACGAACTAAGGACAGGGGATGAGACCCAGTACTTC.

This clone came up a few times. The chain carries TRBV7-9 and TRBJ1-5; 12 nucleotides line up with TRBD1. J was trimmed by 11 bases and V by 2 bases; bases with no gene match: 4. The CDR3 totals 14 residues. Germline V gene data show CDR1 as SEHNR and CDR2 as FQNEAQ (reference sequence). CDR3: CASSLPGQGAAQHF. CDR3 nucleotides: TGTGCCAGCAGCTTACCGGGACAGGGGGCAGCCCAGCATTTT.

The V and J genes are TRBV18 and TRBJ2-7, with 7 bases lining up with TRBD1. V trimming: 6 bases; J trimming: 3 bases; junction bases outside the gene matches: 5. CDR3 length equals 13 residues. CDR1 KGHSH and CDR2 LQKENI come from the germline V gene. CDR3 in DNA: TGTGCCAGCTCCCCGGGACAGATCTACGAGCAGTACTTC. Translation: CASSPGQIYEQYF.

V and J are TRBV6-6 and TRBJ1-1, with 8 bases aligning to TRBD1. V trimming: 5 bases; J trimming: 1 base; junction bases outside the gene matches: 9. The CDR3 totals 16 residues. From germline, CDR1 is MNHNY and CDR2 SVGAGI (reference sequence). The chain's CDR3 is CASSRPYDRGNTEAFF. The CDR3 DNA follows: TGTGCCAGCAGTCGACCCTACGACAGGGGGAACACTGAAGCTTTCTTT.

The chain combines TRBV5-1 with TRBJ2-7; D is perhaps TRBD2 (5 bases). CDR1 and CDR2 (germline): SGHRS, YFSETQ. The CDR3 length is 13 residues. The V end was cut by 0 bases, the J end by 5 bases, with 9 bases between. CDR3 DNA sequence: TGCGCCAGCAGCTTGGCCCCAGCGGACGAGCAGTACTTC. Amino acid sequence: CASSLAPADEQYF.

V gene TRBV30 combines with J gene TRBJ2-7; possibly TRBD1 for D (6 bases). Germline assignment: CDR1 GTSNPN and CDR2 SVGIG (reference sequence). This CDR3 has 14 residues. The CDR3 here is CAGTRGYNSYEQYF. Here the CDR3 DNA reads TGTGCTGGTACCAGGGGATATAACTCCTACGAGCAGTACTTC.

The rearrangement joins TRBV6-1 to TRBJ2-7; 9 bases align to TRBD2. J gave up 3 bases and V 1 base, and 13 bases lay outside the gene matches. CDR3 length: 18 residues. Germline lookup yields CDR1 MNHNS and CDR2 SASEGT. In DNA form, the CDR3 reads TGTGCCAGCAGTGAAGGGGCCCTAGCGGGGTTGAGAGACTACGAGCAGTACTTC. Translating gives CASSEGALAGLRDYEQYF.

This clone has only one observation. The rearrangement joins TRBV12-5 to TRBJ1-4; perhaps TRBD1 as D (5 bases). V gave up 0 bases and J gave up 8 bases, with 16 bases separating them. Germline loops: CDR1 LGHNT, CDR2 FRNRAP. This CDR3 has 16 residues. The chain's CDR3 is CASGLVPGTEGEKLFF. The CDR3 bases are TGTGCTAGTGGTTTGGTACCGGGGACGGAGGGGGAAAAACTGTTTTTT.

In nucleotides, the CDR3 is TGTGCCAGCAGCCAAGGCCCTAGCGGGGGGTACAATGAGCAGTTCTTC. This gives the protein CASSQGPSGGYNEQFF. The chain is built from TRBV3-1 (or the pseudogene TRBV3-2) and TRBJ2-1; 11 bases line up with TRBD2. V gave up 1 base and J gave up 4 bases; unmatched junction bases: 3. CDR3 length equals 16 residues. Germline loops: CDR1 LGHDT, CDR2 YNNKEL (reference sequence).

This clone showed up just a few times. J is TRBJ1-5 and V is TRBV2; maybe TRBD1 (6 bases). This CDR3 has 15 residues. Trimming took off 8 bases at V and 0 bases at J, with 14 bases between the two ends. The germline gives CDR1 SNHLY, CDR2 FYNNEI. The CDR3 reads CASSRQDNSNQPQHF. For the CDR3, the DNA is TGTGCCAGCTCAAGACAGGACAATAGCAATCAGCCCCAGCATTTT.

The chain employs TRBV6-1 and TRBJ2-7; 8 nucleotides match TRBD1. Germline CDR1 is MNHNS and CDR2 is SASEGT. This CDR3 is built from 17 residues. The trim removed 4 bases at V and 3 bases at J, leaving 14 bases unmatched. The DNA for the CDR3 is TGTGCCAGCAGTGGGACAGGGCCTTTTAACACCCTCTACGAGCAGTACTTC. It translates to CASSGTGPFNTLYEQYF.

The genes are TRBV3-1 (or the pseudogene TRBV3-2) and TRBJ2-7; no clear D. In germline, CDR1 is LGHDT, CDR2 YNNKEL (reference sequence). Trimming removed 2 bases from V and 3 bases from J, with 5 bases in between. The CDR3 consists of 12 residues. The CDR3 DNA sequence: TGTGCCAGCAGCCAAACAGACTACGAGCAGTACTTC. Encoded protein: CASSQTDYEQYF.

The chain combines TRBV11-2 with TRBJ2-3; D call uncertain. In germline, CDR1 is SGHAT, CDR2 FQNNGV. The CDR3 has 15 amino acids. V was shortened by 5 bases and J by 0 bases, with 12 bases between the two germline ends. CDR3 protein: CASSQLGSSTDTQYF. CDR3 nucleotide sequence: TGTGCCAGCAGCCAACTCGGGTCAAGCACAGATACGCAGTATTTT.

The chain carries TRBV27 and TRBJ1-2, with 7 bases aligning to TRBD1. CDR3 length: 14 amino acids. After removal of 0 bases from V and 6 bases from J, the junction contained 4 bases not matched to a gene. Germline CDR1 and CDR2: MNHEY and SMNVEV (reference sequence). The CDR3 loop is CASSLSRRGDGYTF. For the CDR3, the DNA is TGTGCCAGCAGTTTATCCCGCAGGGGGGATGGCTACACCTTC.

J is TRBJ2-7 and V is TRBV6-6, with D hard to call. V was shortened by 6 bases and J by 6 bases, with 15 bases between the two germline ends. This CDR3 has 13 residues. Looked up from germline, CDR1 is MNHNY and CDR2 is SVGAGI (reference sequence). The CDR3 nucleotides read TGTGCCAGCAGAAAGATGGGCCTCTCCGAGCAGTACTTC. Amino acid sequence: CASRKMGLSEQYF.

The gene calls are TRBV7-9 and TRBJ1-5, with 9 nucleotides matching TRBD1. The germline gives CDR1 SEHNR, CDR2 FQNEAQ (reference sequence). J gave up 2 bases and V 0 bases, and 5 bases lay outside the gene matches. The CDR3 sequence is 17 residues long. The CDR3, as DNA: TGTGCCAGCAGCTTAGCGCTCGGGGACAGGGGCAATCAGCCCCAGCATTTT. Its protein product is CASSLALGDRGNQPQHF.

Written as DNA, the CDR3 is TGTGCCAGCAGTTACTCCGTGTACACTGAAGCTTTCTTT. Encoded protein: CASSYSVYTEAFF. The chain is built from TRBV6-2 or TRBV6-3 and TRBJ1-1; D gene ambiguous. Germline assignment: CDR1 MNHEY and CDR2 SVGEGT. V lost 0 bases, J lost 3 bases, and 5 bases lay in between. The CDR3 spans 13 residues.

Here the CDR3 DNA reads TGCGCCAGCAGCCAAGGGCAGGGGGCAAAACAGCCCCAGCATTTT. It encodes CASSQGQGAKQPQHF. V gene TRBV4-1 combines with J gene TRBJ1-5; TRBD1 matches at 8 bases. In germline, CDR1 is MGHRA, CDR2 YSYEKL. This CDR3 is 15 amino acids long. V gave up 1 base and J gave up 7 bases; unmatched junction bases: 6.

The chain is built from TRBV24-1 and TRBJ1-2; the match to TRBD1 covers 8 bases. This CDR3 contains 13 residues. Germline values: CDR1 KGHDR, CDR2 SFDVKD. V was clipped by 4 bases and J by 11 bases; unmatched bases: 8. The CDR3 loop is CATSDTTNRGYTF. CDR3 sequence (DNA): TGTGCCACCAGTGACACTACCAACAGGGGGTACACCTTC.

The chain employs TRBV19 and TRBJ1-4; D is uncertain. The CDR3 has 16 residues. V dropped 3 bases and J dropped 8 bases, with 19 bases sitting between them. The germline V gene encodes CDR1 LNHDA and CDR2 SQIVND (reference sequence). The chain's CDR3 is CASSIEGPRLNEKLFF. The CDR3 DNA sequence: TGTGCCAGTAGTATTGAGGGCCCCAGGCTTAACGAAAAACTGTTTTTT.

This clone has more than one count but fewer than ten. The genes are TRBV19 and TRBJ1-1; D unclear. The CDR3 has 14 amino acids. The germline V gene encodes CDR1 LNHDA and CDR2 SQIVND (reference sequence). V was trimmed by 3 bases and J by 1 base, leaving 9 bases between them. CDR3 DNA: TGTGCCAGTAGTATCCCGGGTTCGAACACTGAAGCTTTCTTT. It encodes CASSIPGSNTEAFF.

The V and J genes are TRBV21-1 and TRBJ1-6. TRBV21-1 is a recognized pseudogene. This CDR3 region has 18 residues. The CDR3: CASSKQNFRDFYNSPLHF. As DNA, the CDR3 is TGTGCCAGCAGCAAACAGAACTTTCGGGACTTCTATAATTCACCCCTCCACTTT.

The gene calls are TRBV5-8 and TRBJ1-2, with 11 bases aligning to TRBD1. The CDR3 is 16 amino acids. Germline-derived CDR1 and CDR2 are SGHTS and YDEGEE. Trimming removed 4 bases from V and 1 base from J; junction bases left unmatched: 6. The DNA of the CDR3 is TGTGCCAGCAGCCTGGACAGGGGGCGCGTTAACTATGGCTACACCTTC. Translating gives CASSLDRGRVNYGYTF.

The CDR3 protein is CASSYSRGAGDEQFF. The CDR3 DNA follows: TGTGCCAGCAGTTATTCACGGGGAGCGGGGGATGAGCAGTTCTTC. J is TRBJ2-1 and V is TRBV27; 8 bases match TRBD2. Trimming at V came to 4 bases and at J to 8 bases, leaving 10 bases not matched to a gene. This CDR3 contains 15 residues. From germline, CDR1 is MNHEY and CDR2 SMNVEV (reference sequence).

The CDR3 coding sequence is TGTGCCAGCAAACCGGGACAGGGTCAAGAGACCCAGTACTTC. As protein: CASKPGQGQETQYF. The chain employs TRBV7-6 and TRBJ2-5, with 9 bases that match TRBD1. The ends lost 7 bases at V and 2 bases at J; junction bases unmatched: 5. The CDR3 consists of 14 residues. Germline values: CDR1 SGHVS, CDR2 FNYEAQ.

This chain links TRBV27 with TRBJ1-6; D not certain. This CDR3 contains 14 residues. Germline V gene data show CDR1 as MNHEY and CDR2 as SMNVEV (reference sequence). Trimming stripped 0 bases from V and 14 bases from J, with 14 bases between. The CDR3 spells CASSLSSGVKALHF. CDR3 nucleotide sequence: TGTGCCAGCAGTTTATCGAGCGGAGTGAAAGCCCTCCACTTT.

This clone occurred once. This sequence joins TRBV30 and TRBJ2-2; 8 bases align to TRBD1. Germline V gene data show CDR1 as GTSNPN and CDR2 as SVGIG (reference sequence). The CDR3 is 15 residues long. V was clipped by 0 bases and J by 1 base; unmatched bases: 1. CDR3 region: CAWSVGTGNTGELFF. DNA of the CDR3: TGTGCCTGGAGTGTCGGGACAGGGAACACCGGGGAGCTGTTTTTT.